The 8 T cell receptor beta chains given below trace back to one sample, sequenced in a study of blood T cell repertoires in COVID-19. Here immunoSEQ multiplex PCR was the method, and the copy in TCRdb shows in-frame clones only, minus some. Counted here are more than 90,000 clones, approximately 84% occurring once; the ten biggest clones make up 20% to 25%. Source material: peripheral blood. These receptors were collected from a human donor in a cohort sampled during active COVID-19.

The genes are TRBV6-4 and TRBJ2-7, with 9 bases identical to TRBD1. This CDR3 is built from 17 residues. Looked up from germline, CDR1 is MRHNA and CDR2 is SNTAGT. J lost 2 bases, V lost 11 bases, and 19 bases had no gene match. CDR3 sequence (DNA): TGTGCCTCCTTGGGTGGGCCCTCGCGGGACAGGGCCTACGAGCAGTACTTC. This encodes CASLGGPSRDRAYEQYF.

J is TRBJ2-7 and V is TRBV3-1 (or the pseudogene TRBV3-2); TRBD1 matches 9 bases. The CDR3 has 14 amino acids. With V trimmed by 1 base and J by 3 bases, 1 base remained unmatched. The germline V gene has CDR1 LGHDT and CDR2 YNNKEL (reference sequence). The CDR3 sequence: CASSQGTGVYEQYF. CDR3 nucleotides: TGTGCCAGCAGCCAAGGGACAGGGGTCTACGAGCAGTACTTC.

The chain links TRBV28 to TRBJ1-1, with 7 bases identical to TRBD1. The V and J ends lost 1 base and 5 bases, in that order; junction bases with no gene match: 7. The CDR3 has 15 amino acids. Per the germline V gene, CDR1 is MDHEN and CDR2 is SYDVKM. The CDR3 loop reads CASSLYQGVRTEAFF. As DNA, the CDR3 is TGTGCCAGCAGTTTATATCAGGGGGTGAGGACTGAAGCTTTCTTT.

V and J are TRBV2 and TRBJ2-2, with D perhaps matching TRBD1 (6 bases). CDR1 and CDR2 from the germline V gene are SNHLY and FYNNEI. Between the trimmed V and J ends, which lost 10 bases and 5 bases, there was a span of 17 bases. The CDR3 sequence is 14 residues long. The chain's CDR3 is CATAGTLITGELFF. The CDR3 nucleotides read TGTGCCACCGCCGGGACACTCATAACCGGGGAGCTGTTTTTT.

In the case of this clone: This same CDR3 is encoded by further DNA sequences in the sample. The chain is built from TRBV5-1 and TRBJ1-3; perhaps TRBD1 as D (6 bases). The germline gives CDR1 SGHRS, CDR2 YFSETQ. With 0 bases removed from V and 2 bases from J, the gap between germline ends came to 9 bases. The CDR3 contains 15 residues. CDR3 sequence reads: CASSLGQGTGNTIYF. CDR3 DNA sequence: TGCGCCAGCAGCTTGGGGCAGGGGACTGGAAACACCATATATTTT.

CDR3 residues: CASSLKGSDIQYF. The CDR3 DNA reads as TGTGCCAGCAGCTTAAAGGGGTCGGATATACAGTATTTT. The J gene is TRBJ2-3, the V gene TRBV7-3, with a weak D call TRBD1 (5 bases). Germline CDR1 and CDR2: SGHTA and FQGTGA. CDR3 length equals 13 residues. The V end was cut by 1 base, the J end by 12 bases, with 14 bases between.

This clone was observed a single time. V is TRBV28 and J is TRBJ1-3, with D maybe TRBD1 (6 bases). Germline loops: CDR1 MDHEN, CDR2 SYDVKM. This CDR3 is 14 amino acids long. Trimming took 5 bases from V and 4 from J, leaving 12 bases between them. CDR3 DNA sequence: TGTGCCAGCAGTACCAGGGGAGCCGGAAACACCATATATTTT. It translates to CASSTRGAGNTIYF. Looking up the rest from reference TRBV28 and TRBJ1-3 gives the full variable domain: DVKVTQSSRYLVKRTGEKVFLECVQDMDHENMFWYRQDPGLGLRLIYFSYDVKMKEKGDIPEGYSVSREKKERFSLILESASTNQTSMYLCASSTRGAGNTIYFGEGSWLTVV.

V usage is TRBV6-6 and J usage is TRBJ2-5; D is possibly TRBD2 (6 bases). Germline CDR1 and CDR2: MNHNY and SVGAGI (reference sequence). V was clipped by 4 bases and J by 2 bases, with 14 bases between them. The CDR3 length is 15 residues. This chain's CDR3 is CASSSLSGGQETQYF. DNA for the CDR3: TGTGCCAGCAGTTCTCTTTCCGGAGGGCAAGAGACCCAGTACTTC.